This T cell receptor (beta chain) was found in a study of OX40 agonist ivuxolimab in advanced cancers. Study context: Two cutaneous melanoma patients and one hepatocellular carcinoma patient, three in all, had partial responses.

Peripheral blood came from all dose cohorts at three timepoints. Produced via immunoSEQ multiplex PCR; TCRdb's table is partial and in-frame only. The sample has approximately 84,000 clones, around 94% seen once; the top ten hold around 2.5%. The input for sequencing was CD4+ or CD8+ T cells sorted from blood, taken in a trial of the OX40 agonist ivuxolimab. This clonotype originated in an adult with an advanced solid tumor such as melanoma, head and neck, liver or kidney cancer.

Here the CDR3 DNA reads TGCGCCAGCAGCCAAGGTATCATATCGAACACTGAAGCTTTCTTT. As protein: CASSQGIISNTEAFF. V is TRBV4-1 and J is TRBJ1-1; D ambiguous. CDR3 length: 15 residues. The germline V and J ends were trimmed by 1 base and 1 base, with 10 bases remaining between them. Germline V lookup: CDR1 MGHRA, CDR2 YSYEKL.